The 27 T cell receptor beta chains below come from one sample, sequenced in a study of T cells after yellow fever vaccination. TCRdb fed the 5' RACE reads into MiXCR, producing one record per CDR3 protein. The repertoire holds 310,000 or so distinct CDR3 sequences, around 7% seen once, with 18% in the top ten. The sample was PBMCs, taken roughly 45 days after the first yellow fever vaccination. These receptors all stem from a man between 18 and 29 years old who received the YFV17D yellow fever vaccine.

In this sample, this clonotype turned up a few times. The rearrangement joins TRBV20-1 to TRBJ2-2; D is undetermined. The germline CDR1 and CDR2 sequences are DFQATT and SNEGSKA (reference sequence). The CDR3 extends over 12 amino acids. The V end lost 4 bases, the J end lost 3 bases, and 6 bases lay between the germline ends. The CDR3 here is CSANRDTGELFF. The CDR3 bases are TGCAGTGCTAATCGGGACACCGGGGAGCTGTTTTTT.

The rearrangement joins TRBV30 to TRBJ2-7; D is unresolved. Looked up from germline, CDR1 is GTSNPN and CDR2 is SVGIG (reference sequence). This CDR3 has 13 amino acids. V gave up 0 bases and J gave up 1 base, with 7 bases separating them. CDR3 sequence (DNA): TGTGCCTGGAGTGTAGGGCCTTCCTACGAGCAGTACTTC. This encodes CAWSVGPSYEQYF.

The chain recombines TRBV28 with TRBJ1-5, with D possibly TRBD1 on 5 matching bases. The germline V gene encodes CDR1 MDHEN and CDR2 SYDVKM. The CDR3 has 16 residues. V was cut by 6 bases and J by 3 bases, with 18 bases left in between. The CDR3 spells CASSTPGRGPNQPQHF. The DNA for the CDR3 is TGTGCCAGCAGCACCCCGGGTAGGGGCCCCAATCAGCCCCAGCATTTT.

The rearrangement uses TRBV15 and TRBJ1-4; 10 bases map to TRBD1. V shed 4 bases, J shed 3 bases, and the junction held 20 bases outside the gene matches. CDR1 and CDR2 from the germline V gene are LNHNV and YYDKDF (reference sequence). The CDR3 is made up of 21 amino acids. The CDR3 coding sequence is TGTGCCACCAGCACGCGCCAACCCCGCGGCGGGACAGGGGAAGCTAATGAAAAACTGTTTTTT. Its translation: CATSTRQPRGGTGEANEKLFF.

This clonotype was detected a few times. This chain uses TRBV9 with TRBJ1-1; D is perhaps TRBD1 (6 bases). Germline loops: CDR1 SGDLS, CDR2 YYNGEE. The CDR3 totals 14 residues. The germline V and J ends were trimmed by 0 bases and 8 bases, with 14 bases remaining between them. CDR3 DNA sequence: TGTGCCAGCAGCGTAGCTGGGGGGCTCGGGGAAGCTTTCTTT. Translating gives CASSVAGGLGEAFF.

V usage is TRBV6-2 or TRBV6-3 and J usage is TRBJ2-7; TRBD2 might be the D (6 bases). The CDR3 sequence is 12 residues long. Looked up from germline, CDR1 is MNHEY and CDR2 is SVGEGT. V lost 6 bases and J 10 bases, leaving 16 bases between the germline ends. The CDR3 DNA is TGTGCCAGCAGCCAGGGACTCCGTGGTCAGTACGTC. As protein: CASSQGLRGQYV.

The V and J genes are TRBV4-1 and TRBJ1-2; maybe TRBD1 (6 bases). The length of the CDR3 is 15 residues. Deletions cut 7 bases from V and 0 bases from J, with 15 bases between. Germline V gene data show CDR1 as MGHRA and CDR2 as YSYEKL. The CDR3 region is CASTGGQRANYGYTF. The CDR3, as DNA: TGCGCCAGCACTGGGGGGCAGAGAGCTAACTATGGCTACACCTTC.

This clonotype was counted a few times. The chain uses TRBV23-1 and TRBJ2-7; TRBD1 matches at 9 bases. TRBV23-1 is classed as an ORF, of uncertain function. The CDR3 loop spans 15 amino acids. V shed 3 bases and J 0 bases; nucleotides not matched to a gene: 3. This chain's CDR3 is CASSQGQGDSYEQYV. As DNA, the CDR3 is TGCGCCAGCAGTCAGGGACAGGGAGACTCCTACGAGCAGTACGTC.

The V gene is TRBV18, the J gene TRBJ1-6; D gene uncertain. In germline, CDR1 is KGHSH, CDR2 LQKENI. CDR3 size: 12 residues. V was clipped by 2 bases and J by 10 bases, with 6 bases between them. Here the CDR3 DNA reads TGTGCCAGCTCACCAGGGAAGTCACCCCTCCACTTT. Encoded protein: CASSPGKSPLHF.

Only a few counts were recorded for this clonotype. V and J are TRBV20-1 and TRBJ2-3, with D possibly matching TRBD2 (6 bases). Trimming stripped 6 bases from V and 0 bases from J, with 16 bases between. The V gene's germline CDR1 is DFQATT and CDR2 SNEGSKA (reference sequence). The CDR3 has 15 amino acids. CDR3 protein: CSARLAGRSTDTQYF. The CDR3 nucleotides read TGCAGTGCCAGACTGGCGGGACGGAGCACAGATACGCAGTATTTT.

The rearrangement uses TRBV5-1 and TRBJ2-5, with 8 bases aligning to TRBD1. The ends lost 2 bases at V and 0 bases at J; junction bases unmatched: 3. CDR3 length: 15 residues. The V gene's germline CDR1 is SGHRS and CDR2 YFSETQ. The CDR3: CASSLADRDQETQYF. The CDR3 coding sequence is TGCGCCAGCAGCTTAGCGGACAGGGACCAAGAGACCCAGTACTTC.

The rearrangement uses TRBV4-1 and TRBJ2-3, with 11 bases lining up with TRBD1. V shed 0 bases and J 2 bases; nucleotides not matched to a gene: 4. This CDR3 spans 17 amino acids. Germline CDR1 and CDR2: MGHRA and YSYEKL. The CDR3 DNA is TGCGCCAGCAGCCAAGATCCGGGACAGGGGGTCACAGATACGCAGTATTTT. Translating it yields CASSQDPGQGVTDTQYF.

V usage is TRBV18 and J usage is TRBJ2-7; 8 nucleotides align to TRBD1. Germline V gives CDR1 KGHSH, CDR2 LQKENI. V shed 2 bases and J 3 bases; nucleotides not matched to a gene: 9. The CDR3 totals 16 residues. CDR3 sequence: CASSPVGAGGFYEQYF. The CDR3 DNA is TGTGCCAGCTCACCAGTGGGTGCAGGGGGCTTCTACGAGCAGTACTTC.

This clonotype has more than one count but fewer than ten. The gene calls are TRBV4-2 and TRBJ2-1; 14 positions match TRBD2. CDR1 and CDR2 from the germline V gene are LGHNA and YNFKEQ. The ends lost 4 bases at V and 7 bases at J; junction bases unmatched: 6. The CDR3 spans 16 residues. CDR3 nucleotides: TGTGCCAGCAGCCGGCTAGGACTAGCGGGGGGAAATGAGCAGTTCTTC. It specifies CASSRLGLAGGNEQFF.

This clonotype was counted a few times. J is TRBJ1-5 and V is TRBV6-1; tentatively, D is TRBD1 (5 bases). The germline V gene encodes CDR1 MNHNS and CDR2 SASEGT. V was shortened by 6 bases and J by 7 bases, with 13 bases between the two germline ends. CDR3 length equals 13 residues. CDR3 in amino acids: CASSPKQEQPQHF. In nucleotides, the CDR3 is TGTGCCAGCAGCCCCAAACAGGAGCAGCCCCAGCATTTT.

This clonotype came up a few times. The chain is built from TRBV9 and TRBJ2-1; 10 bases are shared with TRBD1. V dropped 2 bases and J dropped 4; count of bases not matched to a gene: 6. Germline loops: CDR1 SGDLS, CDR2 YYNGEE. This CDR3 comprises 16 residues. The CDR3 DNA reads as TGTGCCAGCAGCGTCGCCGGGACAGGGGCATACAATGAGCAGTTCTTC. Its translation: CASSVAGTGAYNEQFF.

For the CDR3, the DNA is TGTGCCAGCAGTTTCGGGTATAGGACTAGCGGGGGGAGCTCCTACGAGCAGTACGTC. Translated, it gives CASSFGYRTSGGSSYEQYV. The J gene is TRBJ2-7, the V gene TRBV28, with 14 positions matching TRBD2. Per the germline V gene, CDR1 is MDHEN and CDR2 is SYDVKM. This CDR3 comprises 19 residues. J was trimmed by 0 bases and V by 3 bases; bases with no gene match: 10.

The CDR3 nucleotides are TGTGCCAGCAGCTCTTTCAGGGCCCACAATGAGCAGTTCTTC. It is translated as CASSSFRAHNEQFF. The rearrangement joins TRBV12-3 or TRBV12-4 to TRBJ2-1; D perhaps matches TRBD1 (5 bases). The CDR3 contains 14 residues. The V end was cut by 6 bases, the J end by 5 bases, with 14 bases between.

This clonotype has just a few counts. The gene calls are TRBV7-2 and TRBJ1-6, with D possibly being TRBD1 (6 bases). CDR1 and CDR2 from the germline V gene are SGHTA and FQGNSA. The ends were cut back, 5 bases at V and 5 bases at J, with 10 bases in the middle. This CDR3 comprises 14 residues. Here the CDR3 reads CASSQDSHNSPLHF. The CDR3 coding sequence is TGTGCCAGCAGCCAGGACAGTCATAATTCACCCCTCCACTTT.

This clonotype has a handful of counts. V gene TRBV7-9 combines with J gene TRBJ1-1, with D unclear. The V end was cut by 0 bases, the J end by 5 bases, with 13 bases between. This CDR3 has 15 residues. Germline CDR1 reads SEHNR; CDR2 reads FQNEAQ (reference sequence). The chain's CDR3 is CASSLAYGIWTEAFF. Here the CDR3 DNA reads TGTGCCAGCAGCTTAGCTTACGGGATATGGACTGAAGCTTTCTTT.

This clonotype appeared a few times. V usage is TRBV10-3 and J usage is TRBJ2-2, with D perhaps TRBD1 (5 bases). Germline lookup yields CDR1 ENHRY and CDR2 SYGVKD. The CDR3 runs to 15 residues. V lost 2 bases and J 0 bases, leaving 7 bases between the germline ends. CDR3 DNA sequence: TGTGCCATCAGTGAGACAGGATCGAACACCGGGGAGCTGTTTTTT. Protein sequence: CAISETGSNTGELFF.

In its sample, this clonotype was seen a few times. V gene TRBV27 combines with J gene TRBJ1-1; weak D call: TRBD1 (6 bases). The CDR3 covers 22 residues. CDR1 is MNHEY, CDR2 SMNVEV, per germline (reference sequence). V lost 4 bases to trimming and J lost 1 base, with 34 bases between them. CDR3 in DNA: TGTGCCAGCAGTTATCCGACAAAGATTCACAGGGTTCCCCAAGATTCGAACACTGAAGCTTTCTTT. It encodes CASSYPTKIHRVPQDSNTEAFF.

This clonotype was counted between two and nine times. This chain uses TRBV5-6 with TRBJ2-7; D possibly uses TRBD1 or TRBD2 (5 bases each). This CDR3 has 16 amino acids. CDR1 SGHDT and CDR2 YYEEEE come from the germline V gene. V dropped 4 bases and J dropped 5 bases, with 22 bases sitting between them. The CDR3 DNA follows: TGTGCCAGCAGCGGCGGCCGGGACCGGCGAATCAACGAGCAGTACTTC. Translated: CASSGGRDRRINEQYF.

This chain connects TRBV6-1 to TRBJ1-1; possible D gene TRBD1, 5 bases. The germline V gene encodes CDR1 MNHNS and CDR2 SASEGT. The CDR3 spans 15 residues. V gave up 5 bases and J gave up 2 bases, with 15 bases separating them. CDR3 sequence: CASSRGSPLNTEAFF. In DNA, the CDR3 is TGTGCCAGCAGTAGGGGCTCCCCGTTAAACACTGAAGCTTTCTTT.

The V and J genes are TRBV7-8 and TRBJ2-3; perhaps TRBD2 as D (6 bases). V was cut by 0 bases and J by 4 bases, with 8 bases left in between. The CDR3 has 14 amino acids. Germline V CDR1 and CDR2: SGHVS, FQNEAQ. The CDR3 sequence is CASSLAEGSDTQYF. DNA of the CDR3: TGTGCCAGCAGCTTAGCGGAGGGGTCAGATACGCAGTATTTT.

Many counts were recorded for this clonotype. CDR3 DNA: TGCAGTGCTAGAGCCGTAAACAGGGGTTCCTATGAGCAGTTCTTC. Residues: CSARAVNRGSYEQFF. The chain carries TRBV20-1 and TRBJ2-1; TRBD1 aligns across 7 bases. This CDR3 region has 15 residues. With V trimmed by 1 base and J by 8 bases, 11 bases remained unmatched. Germline V gene sequence: CDR1 DFQATT, CDR2 SNEGSKA (reference sequence).

The chain has TRBV5-4 and TRBJ2-1; 8 nucleotides match TRBD2. Germline values: CDR1 SGHNT, CDR2 YYREEE (reference sequence). The trim removed 6 bases at V and 4 bases at J, leaving 3 bases unmatched. This CDR3 has 13 residues. Written as DNA, the CDR3 is TGTGCCAGCACCGGACTAGCTTACAATGAGCAGTTCTTC. Translated: CASTGLAYNEQFF. Drawing the rest from reference TRBV5-4 and TRBJ2-1, the complete variable domain is ETGVTQSPTHLIKTRGQQVTLRCSSQSGHNTVSWYQQALGQGPQFIFQYYREEENGRGNFPPRFSGLQFPNYSSELNVNALELDDSALYLCASTGLAYNEQFFGPGTRLTVL.